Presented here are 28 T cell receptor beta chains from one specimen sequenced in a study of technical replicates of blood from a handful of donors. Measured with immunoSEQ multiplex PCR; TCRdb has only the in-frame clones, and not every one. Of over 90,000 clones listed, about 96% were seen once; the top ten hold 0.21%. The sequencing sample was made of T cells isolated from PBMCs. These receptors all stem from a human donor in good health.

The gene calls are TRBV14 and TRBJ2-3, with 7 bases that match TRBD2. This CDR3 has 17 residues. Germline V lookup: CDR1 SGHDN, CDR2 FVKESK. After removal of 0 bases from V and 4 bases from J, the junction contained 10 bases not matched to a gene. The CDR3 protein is CASSQDYWRERADTQYF. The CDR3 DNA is TGTGCCAGCAGCCAAGATTATTGGCGGGAGCGGGCAGATACGCAGTATTTT. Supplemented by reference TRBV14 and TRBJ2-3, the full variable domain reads EAGVTQFPSHSVIEKGQTVTLRCDPISGHDNLYWYRRVMGKEIKFLLHFVKESKQDESGMPNNRFLAERTGGTYSTLKVQPAELEDSGVYFCASSQDYWRERADTQYFGPGTRLTVL.

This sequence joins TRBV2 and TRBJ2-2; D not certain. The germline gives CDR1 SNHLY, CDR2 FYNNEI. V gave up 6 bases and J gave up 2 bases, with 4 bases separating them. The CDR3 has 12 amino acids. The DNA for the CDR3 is TGTGCCAGCAGACTTAACACCGGGGAGCTGTTTTTT. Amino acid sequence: CASRLNTGELFF.

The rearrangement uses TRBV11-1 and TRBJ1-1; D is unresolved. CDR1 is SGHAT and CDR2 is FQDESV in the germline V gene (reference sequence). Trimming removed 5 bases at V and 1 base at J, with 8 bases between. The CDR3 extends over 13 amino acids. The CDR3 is CASSPSGNTEAFF. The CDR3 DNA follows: TGTGCCAGCAGCCCGTCGGGGAACACTGAAGCTTTCTTT.

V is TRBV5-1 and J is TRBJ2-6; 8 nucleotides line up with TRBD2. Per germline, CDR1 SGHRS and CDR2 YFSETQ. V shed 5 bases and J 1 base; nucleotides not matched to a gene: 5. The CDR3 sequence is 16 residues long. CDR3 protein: CASRVGTSSGANVLTF. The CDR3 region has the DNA TGCGCCAGCAGGGTGGGGACTAGTTCTGGGGCCAACGTCCTGACTTTC.

The CDR3 DNA sequence: TGTGCCAGCAGTCGCGTAGGGCGGGAGGTCGAGCAGTACTTC. Translating gives CASSRVGREVEQYF. The chain employs TRBV28 and TRBJ2-7; TRBD2 matches at 8 bases. CDR3 length: 14 amino acids. Per germline, CDR1 MDHEN and CDR2 SYDVKM. J lost 6 bases, V lost 5 bases, and 9 bases had no gene match.

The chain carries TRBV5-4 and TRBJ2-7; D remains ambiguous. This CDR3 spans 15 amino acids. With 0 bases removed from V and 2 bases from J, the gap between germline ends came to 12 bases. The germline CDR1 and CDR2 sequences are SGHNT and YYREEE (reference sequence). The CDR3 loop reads CASSLGAGRTYEQYF. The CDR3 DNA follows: TGTGCCAGCAGCTTGGGGGCAGGCCGTACCTACGAGCAGTACTTC.

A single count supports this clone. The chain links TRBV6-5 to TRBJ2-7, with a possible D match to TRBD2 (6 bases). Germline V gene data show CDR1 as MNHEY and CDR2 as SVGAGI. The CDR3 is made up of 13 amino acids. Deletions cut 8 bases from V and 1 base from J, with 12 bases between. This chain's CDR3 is CASGKRESYEQYF. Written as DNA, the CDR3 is TGTGCCAGCGGGAAACGGGAGTCCTACGAGCAGTACTTC.

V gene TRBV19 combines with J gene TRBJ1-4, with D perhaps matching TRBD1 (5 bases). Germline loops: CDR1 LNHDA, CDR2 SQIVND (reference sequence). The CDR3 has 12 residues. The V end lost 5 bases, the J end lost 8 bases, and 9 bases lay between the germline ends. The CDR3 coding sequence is TGTGCCAGTAGTGCCCCAGGGGAAAAACTGTTTTTT. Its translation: CASSAPGEKLFF.

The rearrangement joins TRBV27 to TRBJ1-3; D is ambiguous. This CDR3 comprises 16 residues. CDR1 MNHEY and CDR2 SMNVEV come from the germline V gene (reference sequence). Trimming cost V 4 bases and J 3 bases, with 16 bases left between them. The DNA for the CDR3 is TGTGCCAGCAGTTCCCGTGGAGGGTCTTATGGAAACACCATATATTTT. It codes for CASSSRGGSYGNTIYF.

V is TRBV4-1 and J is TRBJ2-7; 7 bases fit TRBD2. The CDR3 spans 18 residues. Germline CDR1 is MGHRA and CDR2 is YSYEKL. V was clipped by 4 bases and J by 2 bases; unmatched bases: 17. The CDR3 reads CASSRGRVRASGAYEQYF. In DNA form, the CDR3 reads TGCGCCAGCAGCCGGGGGAGGGTCCGGGCCAGCGGAGCCTACGAGCAGTACTTC.

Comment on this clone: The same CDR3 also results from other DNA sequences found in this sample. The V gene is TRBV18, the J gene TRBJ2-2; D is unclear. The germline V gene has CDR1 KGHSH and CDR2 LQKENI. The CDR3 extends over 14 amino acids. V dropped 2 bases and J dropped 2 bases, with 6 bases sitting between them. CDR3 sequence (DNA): TGTGCCAGCTCACCATCCGTCAACACCGGGGAGCTGTTTTTT. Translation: CASSPSVNTGELFF.

The CDR3: CAWRESSYNEQFF. CDR3 nucleotide sequence: TGTGCCTGGAGGGAGAGTTCCTACAATGAGCAGTTCTTC. This chain uses TRBV30 with TRBJ2-1; D gene ambiguous. Germline CDR1 reads GTSNPN; CDR2 reads SVGIG (reference sequence). There are 13 residues in the CDR3. V was clipped by 3 bases and J by 1 base, with 7 bases between them.

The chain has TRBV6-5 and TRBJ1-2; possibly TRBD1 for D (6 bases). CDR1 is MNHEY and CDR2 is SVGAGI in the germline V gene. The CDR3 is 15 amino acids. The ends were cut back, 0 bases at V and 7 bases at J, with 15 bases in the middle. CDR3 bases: TGTGCCAGCAGTTACTCTGGAGGTAGAGGGGGTGGCTACACCTTC. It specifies CASSYSGGRGGGYTF.

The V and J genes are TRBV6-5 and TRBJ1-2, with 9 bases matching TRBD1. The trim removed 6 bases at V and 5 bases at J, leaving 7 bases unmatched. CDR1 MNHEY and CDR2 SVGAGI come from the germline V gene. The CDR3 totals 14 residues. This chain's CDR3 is CASRGPGQGYGYTF. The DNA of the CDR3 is TGTGCCAGCAGAGGACCGGGACAGGGATATGGCTACACCTTC.

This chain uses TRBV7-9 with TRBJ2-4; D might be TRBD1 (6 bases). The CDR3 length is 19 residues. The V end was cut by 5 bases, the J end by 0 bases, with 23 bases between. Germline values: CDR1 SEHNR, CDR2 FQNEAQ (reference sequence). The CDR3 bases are TGTGCCAGCAGCCCACGGACAGACCGAGACTTACTAGCCAAAAACATTCAGTACTTC. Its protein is CASSPRTDRDLLAKNIQYF.

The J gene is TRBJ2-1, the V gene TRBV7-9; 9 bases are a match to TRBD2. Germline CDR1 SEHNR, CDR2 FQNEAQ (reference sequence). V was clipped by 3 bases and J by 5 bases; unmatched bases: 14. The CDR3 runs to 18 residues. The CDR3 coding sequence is TGTGCCAGCAGCTTCGGCTCGGCTCCTAGCGGGACTCACAATGAGCAGTTCTTC. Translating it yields CASSFGSAPSGTHNEQFF.

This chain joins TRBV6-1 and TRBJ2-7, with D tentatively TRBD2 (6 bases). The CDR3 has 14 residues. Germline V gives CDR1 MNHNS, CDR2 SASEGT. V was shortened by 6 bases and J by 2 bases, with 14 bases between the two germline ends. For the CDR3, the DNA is TGTGCCAGCAGAGGGTACGGGGGTGCCTACGAGCAGTACTTC. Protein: CASRGYGGAYEQYF.

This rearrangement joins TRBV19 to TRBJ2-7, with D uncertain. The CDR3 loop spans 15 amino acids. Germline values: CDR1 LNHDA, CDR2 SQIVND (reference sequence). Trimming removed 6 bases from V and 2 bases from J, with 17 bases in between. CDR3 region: CASRDLTSYAYEQYF. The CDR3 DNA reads TGTGCCAGTAGGGATTTGACAAGCTACGCCTACGAGCAGTACTTC.

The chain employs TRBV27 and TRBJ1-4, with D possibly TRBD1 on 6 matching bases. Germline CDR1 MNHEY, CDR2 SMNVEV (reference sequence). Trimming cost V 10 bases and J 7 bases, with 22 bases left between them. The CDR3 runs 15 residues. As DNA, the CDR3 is TGTGCCACCCAGAGTTGGGGGGGGCAGGGTGAAAAACTGTTTTTT. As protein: CATQSWGGQGEKLFF.

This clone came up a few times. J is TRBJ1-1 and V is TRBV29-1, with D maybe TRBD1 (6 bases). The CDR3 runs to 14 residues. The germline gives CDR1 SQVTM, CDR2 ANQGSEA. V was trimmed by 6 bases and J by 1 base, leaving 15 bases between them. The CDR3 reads CSVPGVQSNTEAFF. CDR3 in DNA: TGCAGCGTACCAGGGGTCCAGTCGAACACTGAAGCTTTCTTT.

The CDR3 here is CSVRQGTVYEQYF. As DNA, the CDR3 is TGCAGCGTTCGACAGGGAACTGTCTACGAGCAGTACTTC. The gene calls are TRBV29-1 and TRBJ2-7; 7 bases line up with TRBD1. This CDR3 has 13 amino acids. Germline V gene data show CDR1 as SQVTM and CDR2 as ANQGSEA. J lost 3 bases, V lost 5 bases, and 7 bases had no gene match.

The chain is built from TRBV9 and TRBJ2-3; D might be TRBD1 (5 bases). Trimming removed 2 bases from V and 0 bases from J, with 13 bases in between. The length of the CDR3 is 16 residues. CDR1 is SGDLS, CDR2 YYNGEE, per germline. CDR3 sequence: CASSVMSAGSTDTQYF. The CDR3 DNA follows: TGTGCCAGCAGCGTGATGTCGGCAGGGAGCACAGATACGCAGTATTTT.

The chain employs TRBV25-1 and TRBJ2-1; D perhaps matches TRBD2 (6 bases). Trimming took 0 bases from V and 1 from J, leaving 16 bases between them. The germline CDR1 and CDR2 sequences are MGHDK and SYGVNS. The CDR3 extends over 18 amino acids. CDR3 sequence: CASSEYARLGESYNEQFF. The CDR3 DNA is TGTGCCAGCAGTGAATATGCCCGACTAGGCGAATCCTACAATGAGCAGTTCTTC.

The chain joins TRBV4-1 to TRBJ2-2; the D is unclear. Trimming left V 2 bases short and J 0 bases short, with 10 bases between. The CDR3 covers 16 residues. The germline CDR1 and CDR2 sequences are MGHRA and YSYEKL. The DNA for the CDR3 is TGCGCCAGCAGCCAATGGTCACAGACGAACACCGGGGAGCTGTTTTTT. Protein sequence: CASSQWSQTNTGELFF.

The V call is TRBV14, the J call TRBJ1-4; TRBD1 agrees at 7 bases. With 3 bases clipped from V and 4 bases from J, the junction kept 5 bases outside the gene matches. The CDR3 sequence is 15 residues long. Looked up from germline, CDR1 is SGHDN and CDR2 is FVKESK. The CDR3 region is CASSHSGQSNEKLFF. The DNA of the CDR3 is TGTGCCAGCAGCCATTCGGGACAGAGTAATGAAAAACTGTTTTTT.

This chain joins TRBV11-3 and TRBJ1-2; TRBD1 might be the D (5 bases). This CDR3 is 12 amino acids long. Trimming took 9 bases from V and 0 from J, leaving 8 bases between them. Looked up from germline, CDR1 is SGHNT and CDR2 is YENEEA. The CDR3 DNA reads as TGTGCCAGGGTACAGGCTAACTATGGCTACACCTTC. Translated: CARVQANYGYTF.

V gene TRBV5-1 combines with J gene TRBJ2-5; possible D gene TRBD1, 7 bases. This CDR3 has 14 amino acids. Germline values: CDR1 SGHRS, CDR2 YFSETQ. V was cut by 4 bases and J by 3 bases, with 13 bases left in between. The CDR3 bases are TGCGCCAGCAGCGGGGGGACAGTGAAAGAGACCCAGTACTTC. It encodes CASSGGTVKETQYF.

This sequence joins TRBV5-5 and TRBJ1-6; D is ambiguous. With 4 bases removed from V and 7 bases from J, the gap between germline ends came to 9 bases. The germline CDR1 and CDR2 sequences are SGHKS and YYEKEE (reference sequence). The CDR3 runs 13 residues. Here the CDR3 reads CASSPVRNSPLHF. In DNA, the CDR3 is TGTGCCAGCAGCCCGGTCCGAAATTCACCCCTCCACTTT. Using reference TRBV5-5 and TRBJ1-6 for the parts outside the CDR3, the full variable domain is DAGVTQSPTHLIKTRGQQVTLRCSPISGHKSVSWYQQVLGQGPQFIFQYYEKEERGRGNFPDRFSARQFPNYSSELNVNALLLGDSALYLCASSPVRNSPLHFGNGTRLTVT.